Each of the 27 T cell receptor beta chains below was sequenced from the same sample in a study of T cells after yellow fever vaccination. TCRdb itself ran the 5' RACE reads through MiXCR, one entry per CDR3 protein. The repertoire holds 85,000 to 100,000 distinct CDR3 sequences, about 6% seen once, with under 50% in the top ten. The sample consisted of CD8+ T cells sorted from PBMCs, taken 10 days after the yellow fever booster vaccination. Every receptor here comes from a man between 18 and 35 years old who received the YFV17D yellow fever vaccine.

There are many counts of this clonotype. The gene calls are TRBV4-2 and TRBJ2-3, with D perhaps matching TRBD1 (6 bases). The ends were cut back, 1 base at V and 3 bases at J, with 11 bases in the middle. CDR1 is LGHNA and CDR2 is YNFKEQ in the germline V gene. CDR3 length: 15 amino acids. The CDR3 DNA sequence: TGTGCCAGCAGCCAAGGGGCCCAGGGGACAGATACGCAGTATTTT. Its protein product is CASSQGAQGTDTQYF.

In this sample, this clonotype turned up a few times. CDR3 coding DNA: TGTGCCAGCAGCTTAACGGGCGGTTGGGGCGGGAGCAATGAGCAGTTCTTC. Translating gives CASSLTGGWGGSNEQFF. The chain combines TRBV7-3 with TRBJ2-1, with TRBD2 matching 7 bases. Germline V gives CDR1 SGHTA, CDR2 FQGTGA. Trimming removed 0 bases from V and 6 bases from J; junction bases left unmatched: 11. The CDR3 covers 17 residues.

The sample holds many counts of this clonotype. The rearrangement uses TRBV29-1 and TRBJ2-7; D is perhaps TRBD1 or TRBD2 (5 bases each). The CDR3 runs 14 residues. The V and J ends lost 4 bases and 2 bases respectively, with 15 bases between them. Per germline, CDR1 SQVTM and CDR2 ANQGSEA. CDR3 bases: TGCAGCGTTGTTGGGACCGAGATAACCTACGAGCAGTACTTC. Encoded protein: CSVVGTEITYEQYF.

This clonotype was found a few times. The genes are TRBV13 and TRBJ2-7, with unresolved D. The ends were cut back, 2 bases at V and 6 bases at J, with 5 bases in the middle. In germline, CDR1 is PRHDT, CDR2 FYEKMQ (reference sequence). The CDR3 totals 11 residues. In DNA form, the CDR3 reads TGTGCCAGCAGCTTAAGGCGCGAGCAGTACTTC. Its protein product is CASSLRREQYF.

V and J are TRBV6-5 and TRBJ1-2, with 7 bases matching TRBD1. V lost 1 base, J lost 3 bases, and 2 bases stayed unmatched. CDR1 is MNHEY, CDR2 SVGAGI, per germline. The CDR3 is made up of 14 amino acids. The DNA for the CDR3 is TGTGCCAGCAGTTACTTGGGACAGTACTATGGCTACACCTTC. It specifies CASSYLGQYYGYTF.

There are a few counts of this clonotype. The chain combines TRBV20-1 with TRBJ2-1; a weak D match, TRBD2 (6 bases). Germline V CDR1 and CDR2: DFQATT, SNEGSKA (reference sequence). Trimming cost V 3 bases and J 3 bases, with 18 bases left between them. The CDR3 covers 16 residues. This CDR3 reads CSASRQRRANYNEQFF. The CDR3 DNA reads as TGCAGTGCTAGTAGGCAGCGGAGGGCCAACTACAATGAGCAGTTCTTC.

This clonotype was observed a handful of times. The germline gene is not matched at one end of the junction; a read error may be the cause. CDR3 sequence: CASLPHLAGFSLDF. In DNA, the CDR3 is TGTGCCAGCCTGCCCCACTTGGCGGGGTTTTCGCTTGACTTC. The chain joins TRBV6-5 to TRBJ2-5, with D possibly TRBD2 on 6 matching bases. Germline V gene data show CDR1 as MNHEY and CDR2 as SVGAGI. The CDR3 is 14 residues long.

This clonotype appeared a few times. V and J are TRBV6-6 and TRBJ2-7; D not resolved. Trimming pared 2 bases from V and 2 bases from J, leaving 16 bases between. The germline gives CDR1 MNHNY, CDR2 SVGAGI (reference sequence). This CDR3 is built from 16 residues. The CDR3 DNA reads as TGTGCCAGCAGTTACGCCCCGGCCGAACCAACCTACGAGCAGTACTTC. The encoded protein is CASSYAPAEPTYEQYF.

The table lists this clonotype with a few counts. The chain recombines TRBV12-5 with TRBJ2-2; TRBD1 agrees at 10 bases. CDR1 LGHNT and CDR2 FRNRAP come from the germline V gene. The CDR3 is made up of 16 amino acids. Unmatched junction bases numbered 7, after V lost 4 bases and J lost 5 bases. The CDR3 DNA reads as TGTGCTAGTGGTTGGCCTGGGACAGGGGATACCGGGGAGCTGTTTTTT. This translates into CASGWPGTGDTGELFF.

V gene TRBV29-1 combines with J gene TRBJ2-1; tentative D call: TRBD2 (6 bases). The CDR3 is 14 amino acids. Deletions cut 4 bases from V and 2 bases from J, with 12 bases between. In germline, CDR1 is SQVTM, CDR2 ANQGSEA. The CDR3 DNA sequence: TGCAGCGTTGTGAGCGGGCTTGCCTACAATGAGCAGTTCTTC. Protein: CSVVSGLAYNEQFF.

V is TRBV18 and J is TRBJ2-3; TRBD2 matches 12 bases. The junction had 8 bases not matched to a gene; V was cut back by 3 bases and J by 1 base. Germline V gene lookup returns CDR1 KGHSH and CDR2 LQKENI. This CDR3 is 18 amino acids long. CDR3 DNA sequence: TGTGCCAGCTCACCGACTAGCGGGGGTACGCTCGGCACAGATACGCAGTATTTT. It specifies CASSPTSGGTLGTDTQYF. Drawing the rest from reference TRBV18 and TRBJ2-3, the complete variable domain is NAGVMQNPRHLVRRRGQEARLRCSPMKGHSHVYWYRQLPEEGLKFMVYLQKENIIDESGMPKERFSAEFPKEGPSILRIQQVVRGDSAAYFCASSPTSGGTLGTDTQYFGPGTRLTVL.

The chain is built from TRBV23-1 and TRBJ2-3; D not resolved. TRBV23-1 is sorted into the ORF group, with uncertain function. V dropped 2 bases and J dropped 3 bases, with 9 bases sitting between them. The CDR3 contains 14 residues. CDR3 loop: CASSQHCWTDTQYF. In DNA form, the CDR3 reads TGCGCCAGCAGTCAACATTGTTGGACAGATACGCAGTATTTT.

A remark on this clonotype: Germline and junction disagree at one end, which may indicate a read error. The chain recombines TRBV6-6 with TRBJ1-1; no clear D. Looked up from germline, CDR1 is MNHNY and CDR2 is SVGAGI (reference sequence). The CDR3 runs to 12 residues. The CDR3 nucleotides are TGTGCCAGCGTTGACTTGAACGCTGAAGCTTTCTTT. Protein product: CASVDLNAEAFF.

This clonotype was seen a handful of times. The chain uses TRBV5-8 and TRBJ1-1; 9 positions agree with TRBD1. The V gene end was trimmed by 2 bases and the J gene end by 11 bases; junction bases not matched to a gene: 7. The CDR3 is 13 residues long. CDR1 and CDR2 (germline): SGHTS, YDEGEE. In DNA form, the CDR3 reads TGTGCCAGCAGCTTAGGGACAGGGAGGGAGGCTTTCTTT. Translating it yields CASSLGTGREAFF.

This clonotype was observed a handful of times. The CDR3 DNA follows: TGTGCCAGCGACACGGGACAGGGCAGATCCTACGAGCAGTACTTC. The encoded protein is CASDTGQGRSYEQYF. V gene TRBV6-2 or TRBV6-3 combines with J gene TRBJ2-7; 9 nucleotides match TRBD1. V lost 8 bases to trimming and J lost 1 base; unmatched junction nucleotides: 9. This CDR3 is 15 amino acids long. In germline, CDR1 is MNHEY, CDR2 SVGEGT.

The chain has TRBV20-1 and TRBJ1-1, with 9 bases that match TRBD1. CDR1 and CDR2 from the germline V gene are DFQATT and SNEGSKA (reference sequence). The ends lost 3 bases at V and 6 bases at J; junction bases unmatched: 5. CDR3 length: 13 amino acids. As DNA, the CDR3 is TGCAGTGCTAGGTCGGACAGGGGTGCTGAAGCTTTCTTT. Its translation: CSARSDRGAEAFF.

This clonotype was observed a handful of times. The J gene is TRBJ2-7, the V gene TRBV20-1; D unresolved. The CDR3 runs 13 residues. Germline V gives CDR1 DFQATT, CDR2 SNEGSKA (reference sequence). The V end lost 1 base, the J end lost 4 bases, and 11 bases lay between the germline ends. For the CDR3, the DNA is TGCAGTGCTAGAGGTCTCACGTCGTACGAGCAGTACGTC. Protein: CSARGLTSYEQYV.

The rearrangement uses TRBV10-3 and TRBJ2-7, with D possibly called TRBD1 or TRBD2 (6 bases each). The V gene's germline CDR1 is ENHRY and CDR2 SYGVKD. With 4 bases removed from V and 5 bases from J, the gap between germline ends came to 18 bases. This CDR3 spans 15 amino acids. The CDR3: CAISGDRGDSHEQYF. As DNA, the CDR3 is TGTGCCATCAGTGGTGATAGGGGGGATAGTCACGAGCAGTACTTC.

This clonotype was picked up a small number of times. The chain has TRBV6-2 or TRBV6-3 and TRBJ2-3; D gene unclear. CDR1 and CDR2 (germline): MNHEY, SVGEGT. Trimming left V 6 bases short and J 6 bases short, with 7 bases between. The CDR3 is 11 amino acids. The CDR3 sequence: CASSSHDTQYF. The CDR3 coding sequence is TGTGCCAGCAGCTCCCACGATACGCAGTATTTT.

This clonotype was picked up a small number of times. The chain joins TRBV6-2 or TRBV6-3 to TRBJ2-3; no clear D. Germline V gene data show CDR1 as MNHEY and CDR2 as SVGEGT. The germline V and J ends were trimmed by 0 bases and 4 bases, with 11 bases remaining between them. The CDR3 length is 15 residues. DNA of the CDR3: TGTGCCAGCAGTTACTCTACGCTGCTGCCAGATACGCAGTATTTT. Translated, it gives CASSYSTLLPDTQYF.

This clonotype was picked up a small number of times. The rearrangement joins TRBV3-1 to TRBJ2-7; D may be TRBD2 (6 bases). Germline V gene lookup returns CDR1 LGHDT and CDR2 YNNKEL (reference sequence). Trimming took 3 bases from V and 5 from J, leaving 11 bases between them. The CDR3 runs to 13 residues. The CDR3 here is CASSHWRGDEQYF. CDR3 nucleotides: TGTGCCAGCAGCCACTGGAGGGGCGACGAGCAGTACTTC.

In its sample, this clonotype was seen a few times. The chain couples TRBV7-9 to TRBJ2-5; D is tentatively TRBD1 or TRBD2 (5 bases each). CDR1 and CDR2 (germline): SEHNR, FQNEAQ (reference sequence). There are 14 residues in the CDR3. Trimming took 5 bases from V and 5 from J, leaving 15 bases between them. CDR3: CASSPRSREETQYF. CDR3 DNA: TGTGCCAGCAGCCCAAGGTCCAGGGAGGAGACCCAGTACTTC.

The chain carries TRBV7-3 and TRBJ1-2, with 7 bases identical to TRBD1. Per the germline V gene, CDR1 is SGHTA and CDR2 is FQGTGA. The CDR3 is made up of 14 amino acids. Trimming at V came to 2 bases and at J to 3 bases, leaving 3 bases not matched to a gene. The CDR3: CASSLYGTDYGYTF. The CDR3 region has the DNA TGTGCCAGCAGCTTATATGGGACAGACTATGGCTACACCTTC.

V and J are TRBV7-8 and TRBJ2-1; no reliable D call. Trimming pared 3 bases from V and 2 bases from J, leaving 5 bases between. This CDR3 region has 13 residues. The germline gives CDR1 SGHVS, CDR2 FQNEAQ. In DNA form, the CDR3 reads TGTGCCAGCAGCTTTGCAGCCTACAATGAGCAGTTCTTC. This translates into CASSFAAYNEQFF.

The chain is built from TRBV30 and TRBJ2-1, with 9 bases matching TRBD2. The CDR3 loop spans 13 amino acids. The germline gives CDR1 GTSNPN, CDR2 SVGIG (reference sequence). The V segment lost 8 bases and the J segment 1 base; nucleotides outside the gene matches: 3. The CDR3 protein is CAGAGGSYNEQFF. In DNA, the CDR3 is TGTGCCGGGGCGGGGGGGTCCTACAATGAGCAGTTCTTC.

The rearrangement uses TRBV5-1 and TRBJ2-3; D tentatively reads TRBD1 or TRBD2 (5 bases each). CDR3 length: 15 residues. Germline V gene data show CDR1 as SGHRS and CDR2 as YFSETQ. The V gene lost 1 base and the J gene lost 7 bases, with 16 bases spanning the gap. The DNA of the CDR3 is TGCGCCAGCAGCTTGAGATGGGGACGCACGAATACGCAGTATTTT. Protein sequence: CASSLRWGRTNTQYF.

This rearrangement joins TRBV7-9 to TRBJ2-2; 9 bases are a match to TRBD2. The V gene's germline CDR1 is SEHNR and CDR2 FQNEAQ (reference sequence). The ends lost 5 bases at V and 4 bases at J; junction bases unmatched: 8. There are 16 residues in the CDR3. The CDR3 DNA is TGTGCCAGCAGCCATAAGACTAGCGGTAGCACCGGGGAGCTGTTTTTT. Amino acid sequence: CASSHKTSGSTGELFF.